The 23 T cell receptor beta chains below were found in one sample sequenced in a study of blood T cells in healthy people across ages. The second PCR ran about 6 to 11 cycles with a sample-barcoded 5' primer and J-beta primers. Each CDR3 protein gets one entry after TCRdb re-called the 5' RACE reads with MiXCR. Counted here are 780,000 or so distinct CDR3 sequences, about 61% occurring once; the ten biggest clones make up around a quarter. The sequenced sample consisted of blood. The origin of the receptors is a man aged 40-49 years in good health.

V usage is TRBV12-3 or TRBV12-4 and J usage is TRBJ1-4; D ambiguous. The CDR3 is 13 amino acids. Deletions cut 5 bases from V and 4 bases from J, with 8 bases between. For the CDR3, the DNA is TGTGCCAGCAGTCTCTGGTTTAATGAAAAACTGTTTTTT. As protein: CASSLWFNEKLFF.

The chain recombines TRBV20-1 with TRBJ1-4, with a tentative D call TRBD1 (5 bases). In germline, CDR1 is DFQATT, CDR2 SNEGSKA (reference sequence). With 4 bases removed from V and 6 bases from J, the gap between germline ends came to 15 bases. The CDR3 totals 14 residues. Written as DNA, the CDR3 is TGCAGTGCTATTGACAGAAAGGGTGATGAAAAACTGTTTTTT. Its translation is CSAIDRKGDEKLFF.

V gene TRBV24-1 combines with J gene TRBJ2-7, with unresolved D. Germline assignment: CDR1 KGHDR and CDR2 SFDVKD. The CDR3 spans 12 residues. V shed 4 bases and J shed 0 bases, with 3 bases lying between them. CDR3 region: CATSDTSYEQYF. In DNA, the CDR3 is TGTGCCACCAGTGACACCTCCTACGAGCAGTACTTC.

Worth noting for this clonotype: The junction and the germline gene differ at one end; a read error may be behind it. CDR3 in amino acids: CGAPRLLNNEQFF. In DNA, the CDR3 is TGCGGTGCTCCCAGGCTCCTGAACAATGAGCAGTTCTTC. V and J are TRBV20-1 and TRBJ2-1; no firm D call. Germline V gene lookup returns CDR1 DFQATT and CDR2 SNEGSKA (reference sequence). This CDR3 has 13 amino acids.

CDR3 in DNA: TGTGCCATCAGTGAGCAGGGTTACGAGCAGTACTTC. Protein sequence: CAISEQGYEQYF. The chain is built from TRBV10-3 and TRBJ2-7, with a tentative D call TRBD1 (5 bases). Per germline, CDR1 ENHRY and CDR2 SYGVKD. The CDR3 runs to 12 residues. The V end lost 2 bases, the J end lost 4 bases, and 6 bases lay between the germline ends.

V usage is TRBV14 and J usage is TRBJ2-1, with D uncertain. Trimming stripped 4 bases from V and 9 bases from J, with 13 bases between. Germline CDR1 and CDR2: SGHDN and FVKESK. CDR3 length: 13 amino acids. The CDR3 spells CASSPSGLGEQFF. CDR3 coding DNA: TGTGCCAGCAGCCCCTCTGGCCTCGGTGAGCAGTTCTTC.

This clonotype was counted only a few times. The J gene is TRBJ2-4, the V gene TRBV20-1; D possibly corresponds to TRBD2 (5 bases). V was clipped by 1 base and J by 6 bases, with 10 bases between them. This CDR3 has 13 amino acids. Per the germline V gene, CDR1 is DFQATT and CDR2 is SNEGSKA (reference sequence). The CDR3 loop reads CSARASLGNIQYF. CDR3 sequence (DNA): TGCAGTGCTAGAGCTAGCTTGGGAAACATTCAGTACTTC.

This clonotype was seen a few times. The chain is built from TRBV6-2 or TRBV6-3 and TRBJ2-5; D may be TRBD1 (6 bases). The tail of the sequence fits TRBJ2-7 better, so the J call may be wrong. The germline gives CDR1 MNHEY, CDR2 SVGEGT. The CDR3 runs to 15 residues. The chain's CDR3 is CASRTGTSLIYEQYF. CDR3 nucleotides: TGTGCCAGCAGAACAGGGACCTCCCTTATCTACGAGCAGTACTTC.

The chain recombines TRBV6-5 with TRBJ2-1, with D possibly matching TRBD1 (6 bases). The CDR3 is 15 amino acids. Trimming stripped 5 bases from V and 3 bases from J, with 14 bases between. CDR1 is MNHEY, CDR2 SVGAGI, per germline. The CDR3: CASSRPQGVYNEQFF. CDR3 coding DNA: TGTGCCAGCAGTCGACCACAGGGAGTCTACAATGAGCAGTTCTTC.

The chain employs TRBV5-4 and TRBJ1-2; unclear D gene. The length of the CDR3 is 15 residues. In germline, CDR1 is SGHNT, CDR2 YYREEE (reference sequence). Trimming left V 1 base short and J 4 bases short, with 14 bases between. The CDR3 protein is CASSLQAPASYGYTF. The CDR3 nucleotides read TGTGCCAGCAGCTTGCAGGCCCCAGCCAGCTATGGCTACACCTTC.

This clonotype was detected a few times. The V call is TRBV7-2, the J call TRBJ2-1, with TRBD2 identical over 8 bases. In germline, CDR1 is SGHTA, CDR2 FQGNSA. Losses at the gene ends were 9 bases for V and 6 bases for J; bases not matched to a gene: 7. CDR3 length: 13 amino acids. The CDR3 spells CASASGRGNEQFF. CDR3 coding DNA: TGTGCCAGTGCAAGCGGGAGAGGCAATGAGCAGTTCTTC. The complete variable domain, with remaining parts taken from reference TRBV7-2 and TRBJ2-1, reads GAGVSQSPSNKVTEKGKDVELRCDPISGHTALYWYRQSLGQGLEFLIYFQGNSAPDKSGLPSDRFSAERTGGSVSTLTIQRTQQEDSAVYLCASASGRGNEQFFGPGTRLTVL.

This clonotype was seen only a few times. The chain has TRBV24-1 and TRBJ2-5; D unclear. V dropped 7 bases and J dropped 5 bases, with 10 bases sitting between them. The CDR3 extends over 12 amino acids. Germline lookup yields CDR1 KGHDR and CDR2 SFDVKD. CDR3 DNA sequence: TGTGCCACCAGCGGAATCCGCGAGACCCAGTACTTC. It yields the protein CATSGIRETQYF.

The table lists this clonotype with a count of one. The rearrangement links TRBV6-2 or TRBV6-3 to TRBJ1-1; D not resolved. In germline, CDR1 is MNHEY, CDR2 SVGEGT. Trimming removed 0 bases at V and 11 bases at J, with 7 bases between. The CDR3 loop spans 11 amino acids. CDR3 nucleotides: TGTGCCAGCAGTTACTCGGCAGTGGCTTTCTTT. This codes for CASSYSAVAFF.

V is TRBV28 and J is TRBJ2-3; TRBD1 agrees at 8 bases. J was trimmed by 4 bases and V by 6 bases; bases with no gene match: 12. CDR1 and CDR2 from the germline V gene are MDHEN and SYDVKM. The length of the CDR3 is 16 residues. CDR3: CASRSPGGGIPDTQYF. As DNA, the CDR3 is TGTGCCAGCAGATCTCCAGGGGGCGGAATCCCAGATACGCAGTATTTT.

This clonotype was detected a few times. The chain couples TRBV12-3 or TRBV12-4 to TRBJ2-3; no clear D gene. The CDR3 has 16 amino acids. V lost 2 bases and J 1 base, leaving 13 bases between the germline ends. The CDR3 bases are TGTGCCAGCAGTTTAACTGGGTCTTCAGGCACAGATACGCAGTATTTT. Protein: CASSLTGSSGTDTQYF.

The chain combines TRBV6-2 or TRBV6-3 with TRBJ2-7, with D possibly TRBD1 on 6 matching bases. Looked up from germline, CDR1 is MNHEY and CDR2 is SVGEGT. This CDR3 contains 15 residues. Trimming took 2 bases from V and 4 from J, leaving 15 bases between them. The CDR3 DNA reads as TGTGCCAGCAGTTACAGGACAGACACCTCTTACGAGCAGTACTTC. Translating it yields CASSYRTDTSYEQYF.

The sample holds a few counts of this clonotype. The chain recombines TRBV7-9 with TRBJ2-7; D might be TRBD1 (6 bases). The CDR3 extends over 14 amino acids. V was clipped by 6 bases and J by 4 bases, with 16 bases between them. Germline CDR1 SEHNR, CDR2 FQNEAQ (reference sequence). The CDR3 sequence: CASSPRQGMYEQYF. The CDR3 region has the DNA TGTGCCAGCAGTCCCCGCCAGGGGATGTACGAGCAGTACTTC.

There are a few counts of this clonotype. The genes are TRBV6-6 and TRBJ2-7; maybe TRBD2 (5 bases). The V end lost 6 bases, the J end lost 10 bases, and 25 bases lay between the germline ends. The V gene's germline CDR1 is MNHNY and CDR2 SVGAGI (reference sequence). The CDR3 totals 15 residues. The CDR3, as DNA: TGTGCCAGCAGACAGATATTTACTCTAGAGGGAACCCAGTACTTC. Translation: CASRQIFTLEGTQYF.

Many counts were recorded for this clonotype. In DNA form, the CDR3 reads TGCGCCAGCAGCGGGGGGACAGGGGCCTATGGCTACACCTTC. The encoded protein is CASSGGTGAYGYTF. The rearrangement links TRBV5-1 to TRBJ1-2; 10 nucleotides agree with TRBD1. CDR1 is SGHRS, CDR2 YFSETQ, per germline. The CDR3 has 14 amino acids. Unmatched junction bases numbered 4, after V lost 4 bases and J lost 4 bases.

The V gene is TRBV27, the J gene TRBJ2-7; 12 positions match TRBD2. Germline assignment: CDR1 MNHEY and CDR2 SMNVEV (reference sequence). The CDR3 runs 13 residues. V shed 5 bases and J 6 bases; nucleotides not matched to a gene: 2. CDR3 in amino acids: CASSGLAGTEQYF. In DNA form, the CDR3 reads TGTGCCAGCAGTGGACTAGCGGGGACCGAGCAGTACTTC.

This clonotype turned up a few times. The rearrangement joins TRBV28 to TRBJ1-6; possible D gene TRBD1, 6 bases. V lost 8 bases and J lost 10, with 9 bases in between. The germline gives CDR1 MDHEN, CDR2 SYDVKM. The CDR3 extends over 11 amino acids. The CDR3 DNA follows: TGTGCCAGCCAGGGGTCCTCACCCCTCCACTTT. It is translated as CASQGSSPLHF.

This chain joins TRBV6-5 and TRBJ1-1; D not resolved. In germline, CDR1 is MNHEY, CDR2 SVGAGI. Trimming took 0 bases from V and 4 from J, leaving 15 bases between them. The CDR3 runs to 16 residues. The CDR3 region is CASSYSIQTSSTEAFF. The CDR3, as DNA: TGTGCCAGCAGTTACTCGATACAGACGTCTAGCACTGAAGCTTTCTTT.

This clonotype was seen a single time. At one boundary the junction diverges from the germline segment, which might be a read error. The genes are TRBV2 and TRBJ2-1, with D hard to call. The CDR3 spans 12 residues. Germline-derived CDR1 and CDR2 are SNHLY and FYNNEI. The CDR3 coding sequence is TGTGCCGGCAGTGCAGTCTACAATGAGCAGTTCTTC. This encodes CAGSAVYNEQFF.